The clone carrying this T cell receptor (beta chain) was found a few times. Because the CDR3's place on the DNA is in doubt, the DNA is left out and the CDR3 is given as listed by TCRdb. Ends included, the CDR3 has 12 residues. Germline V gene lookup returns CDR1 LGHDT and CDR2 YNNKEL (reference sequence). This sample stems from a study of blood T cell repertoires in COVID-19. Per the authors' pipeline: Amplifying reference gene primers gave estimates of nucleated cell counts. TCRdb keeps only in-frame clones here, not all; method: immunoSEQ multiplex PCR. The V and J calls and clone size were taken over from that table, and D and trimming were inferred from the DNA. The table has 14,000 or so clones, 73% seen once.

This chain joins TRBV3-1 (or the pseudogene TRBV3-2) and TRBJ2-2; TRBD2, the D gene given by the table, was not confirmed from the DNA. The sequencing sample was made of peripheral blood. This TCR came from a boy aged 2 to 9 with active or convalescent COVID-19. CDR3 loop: CASSHPPGSCFF.